This TCR beta chain was observed in a study of shared clonotypes between healthy human individuals. The count of this clone is one. TCRdb keeps only in-frame clones here, not all; method: immunoSEQ multiplex PCR. The table shows roughly 320,000 clones, with around nine tenths occurring only once. This TCR came from a man in his late teens or twenties in good health. Sequencing used memory CD8+ T cells sorted from blood. Sample subset: CD45RO+ cells pooled with CCR7-negative TemRA cells.

This CDR3 is CASSPIGGSENTEAFF. The CDR3 region has the DNA TGCGCCAGCAGCCCTATTGGAGGATCTGAGAACACTGAAGCTTTCTTT. This chain joins TRBV4-1 and TRBJ1-1; no firm D call. The CDR3 is made up of 16 amino acids. Germline CDR1 reads MGHRA; CDR2 reads YSYEKL. Trimming left V 4 bases short and J 1 base short, with 16 bases between.